These 7 T cell receptor beta chains came from one sample sequenced in a study of CD8 T cells in Susac syndrome. RNA totalling about 0.45 to 1 ug underwent reverse transcription with random hexamers. TCRdb itself ran the immunoSEQ multiplex PCR reads through MiXCR, one entry per CDR3 protein. The table includes under 350,000 distinct CDR3 sequences, about 91% detected once. The sequenced sample consisted of CD4+ T cells from PBMCs. These TCRs come from a human donor with multiple sclerosis.

The chain carries TRBV7-2 and TRBJ2-7, with 11 bases aligning to TRBD2. CDR1 is SGHTA and CDR2 is FQGNSA in the germline V gene. CDR3 length equals 15 residues. After removal of 8 bases from V and 6 bases from J, the junction contained 12 bases not matched to a gene. The CDR3 here is CASGPRLAGRSEQYF. The CDR3, as DNA: TGTGCCAGCGGCCCTCGACTAGCGGGGCGCTCCGAGCAGTACTTC.

The chain links TRBV29-1 to TRBJ2-6; D perhaps matches TRBD1 (6 bases). The CDR3 totals 19 residues. The germline V gene encodes CDR1 SQVTM and CDR2 ANQGSEA. V was trimmed by 0 bases and J by 0 bases, leaving 18 bases between them. The CDR3 bases are TGCAGCGTTGAAGAACCCCTGGGCAGGGGAAGCTCTGGGGCCAACGTCCTGACTTTC. Translating gives CSVEEPLGRGSSGANVLTF.

This clonotype has more than one count but fewer than ten. This sequence joins TRBV30 and TRBJ2-7, with D perhaps TRBD1 (6 bases). The germline gives CDR1 GTSNPN, CDR2 SVGIG (reference sequence). Trimming shortened V by 0 bases and J by 6 bases, and 18 bases separated the two germline ends. The CDR3 sequence is 15 residues long. Written as DNA, the CDR3 is TGTGCCTGGAGTGTACGAGGAACAGGGCGACTCGAGCAGTACTTC. Its translation is CAWSVRGTGRLEQYF.

V is TRBV12-3 or TRBV12-4 and J is TRBJ1-3; D unclear. The CDR3 runs to 15 residues. V was pared by 5 bases and J by 4 bases, with 15 bases between. CDR3 sequence (DNA): TGTGCCAGCAGTCTCGGGGTCCTACGGGGAAACACCATATATTTT. Encoded protein: CASSLGVLRGNTIYF.

The chain uses TRBV9 and TRBJ2-3; TRBD2 matches at 14 bases. This CDR3 is built from 18 residues. Unmatched junction bases numbered 10, after V lost 0 bases and J lost 7 bases. The germline gives CDR1 SGDLS, CDR2 YYNGEE. DNA of the CDR3: TGTGCCAGCAGCGTAGACGGCTCGGGACTAGCGGGGGAAAATACGCAGTATTTT. Its translation is CASSVDGSGLAGENTQYF.

This chain links TRBV7-3 with TRBJ2-2, with D maybe TRBD1 (6 bases). Germline V CDR1 and CDR2: SGHTA, FQGTGA. The length of the CDR3 is 14 residues. The germline V and J ends were trimmed by 8 bases and 2 bases, with 12 bases remaining between them. CDR3: CASRRQANTGELFF. CDR3 in DNA: TGTGCCAGCCGACGACAGGCCAACACCGGGGAGCTGTTTTTT.

J is TRBJ2-5 and V is TRBV12-3 or TRBV12-4; D gene unclear. This CDR3 region has 13 residues. Trimming shortened V by 7 bases and J by 0 bases, and 9 bases separated the two germline ends. CDR3 loop: CASTGPDQETQYF. The CDR3 nucleotides are TGTGCCAGCACGGGCCCAGACCAAGAGACCCAGTACTTC.